One and the same sample provided the 23 T cell receptor beta chains below, sequenced in a study of neurological immune-mediated disorders. TCRdb recomputed calls from the 5' RACE reads with MiXCR, one row per CDR3 protein. In the table there are about 80,000 distinct CDR3 sequences, 3.5% to 4.5% of which are singletons. Time point of the sample: longitudinal time-point 3. The material sequenced was PBMCs. Every receptor here comes from a woman aged 60-75 years with multiple sclerosis.

The sample holds many counts of this clonotype. The chain links TRBV12-3 or TRBV12-4 to TRBJ1-2; 8 positions agree with TRBD1. Germline trimming cut 0 bases from V and 1 base from J; bases unmatched to any gene: 4. The CDR3 length is 16 residues. Here the CDR3 DNA reads TGTGCCAGCAGTTTAGCGAGGGGACAGGTTAACTATGGCTACACCTTC. Translating gives CASSLARGQVNYGYTF.

This clonotype showed up many times. This chain joins TRBV9 and TRBJ2-7; D may be TRBD1 (6 bases). Germline CDR1 SGDLS, CDR2 YYNGEE. V lost 0 bases and J lost 2, with 15 bases in between. The CDR3 is 16 amino acids. The CDR3 region is CASSVEGLGQPYEQYF. CDR3 DNA: TGTGCCAGCAGCGTAGAAGGCTTGGGACAACCCTACGAGCAGTACTTC.

As regards this clonotype: This may arise from a read error, as a much more abundant clone is one base away. The CDR3 end shows no conserved phenylalanine or tryptophan, and so a read error is likely. The rearrangement uses TRBV7-6 and TRBJ1-1; D gene ambiguous. The CDR3 consists of 13 residues. Trimming took 1 base from V and 4 from J, leaving 7 bases between them. Germline lookup yields CDR1 SGHVS and CDR2 FNYEAQ. CDR3 residues: CASSLDRVTEAFC. In DNA form, the CDR3 reads TGTGCCAGCAGCTTAGATAGGGTCACTGAAGCTTTCTGT.

This clonotype turned up a few times. Since a much larger clone is just one base distant, this may be a read error. The chain links TRBV10-2 to TRBJ2-3, with D hard to call. Per germline, CDR1 WSHSY and CDR2 SAAADI. This CDR3 spans 13 amino acids. CDR3 nucleotide sequence: TGCGCCAGCAGCCCGGGCCACACATATACGCAGTATTTT. Its protein is CASSPGHTYTQYF.

This clonotype has at least ten counts. This chain connects TRBV12-3 or TRBV12-4 to TRBJ2-7; 13 nucleotides agree with TRBD2. CDR3 length: 15 residues. The J segment lost 4 bases and the V segment lost 8 bases, leaving 8 bases of the junction unmatched. The CDR3 here is CASQTSGGTIYEQYF. DNA for the CDR3: TGTGCCAGCCAGACTAGCGGGGGGACCATATACGAGCAGTACTTC.

This clonotype was counted ten times or more. This chain joins TRBV24-1 and TRBJ2-7; TRBD1 matches at 9 bases. Germline loops: CDR1 KGHDR, CDR2 SFDVKD. This CDR3 has 15 residues. V lost 4 bases and J lost 7; bases outside the gene matches: 10. The CDR3 protein is CATSETKQGAREQYF. The CDR3 bases are TGTGCCACCAGTGAGACAAAACAGGGGGCCAGAGAGCAGTACTTC.

At least ten counts were recorded for this clonotype. The J gene is TRBJ2-2, the V gene TRBV6-5; D possibly matches TRBD1 or TRBD2 (5 bases each). The germline V and J ends were trimmed by 6 bases and 6 bases, with 17 bases remaining between them. Germline V lookup: CDR1 MNHEY, CDR2 SVGAGI. The CDR3 extends over 15 amino acids. The CDR3 spells CASSYSGQGAGELFF. DNA for the CDR3: TGTGCCAGCAGCTACAGCGGTCAGGGTGCCGGGGAGCTGTTTTTT.

This clonotype was found many times. The V and J genes are TRBV7-9 and TRBJ1-6; D perhaps matches TRBD1 (5 bases). CDR1 and CDR2 from the germline V gene are SEHNR and FQNEAQ (reference sequence). CDR3 size: 13 residues. The ends were cut back, 5 bases at V and 9 bases at J, with 11 bases in the middle. The CDR3 bases are TGTGCCAGCAGCCCGGGACTCTTTTCACCCCTCCACTTT. Translation gives CASSPGLFSPLHF.

This rearrangement joins TRBV6-6 to TRBJ2-7; the D call may be TRBD1 or TRBD2 (6 bases each). Germline CDR1 and CDR2: MNHNY and SVGAGI (reference sequence). The CDR3 covers 14 residues. Trimming left V 5 bases short and J 6 bases short, with 17 bases between. The CDR3 spells CASSQGSWGAEQYF. The CDR3 DNA is TGTGCCAGCAGTCAGGGGAGTTGGGGGGCCGAGCAGTACTTC.

Of note for this clonotype: A much larger clone differs by one base, so this may be a read error. This rearrangement joins TRBV3-1 to TRBJ1-6; D is uncertain. The CDR3 extends over 14 amino acids. Germline CDR1 is LGHDT and CDR2 is YNNKEL (reference sequence). CDR3 DNA: TGTGCCAGCAGCCATCTCCAACCTAATTCATCCCTCCACTTT. Translated, it gives CASSHLQPNSSLHF. The full variable domain, its missing parts supplied by reference TRBV3-1 and TRBJ1-6, is DTAVSQTPKYLVTQMGNDKSIKCEQNLGHDTMYWYKQDSKKFLKIMFSYNNKELIINETVPNRFSPKSPDKAHLNLHINSLELGDSAVYFCASSHLQPNSSLHFGNGTRLTVT.

This clonotype occurred many times. The chain links TRBV7-2 to TRBJ2-7; 8 nucleotides line up with TRBD2. The germline V gene encodes CDR1 SGHTA and CDR2 FQGNSA. The CDR3 is 17 residues long. V shed 1 base and J 1 base; nucleotides not matched to a gene: 9. For the CDR3, the DNA is TGTGCCAGCAGCTTAGGATCCCGGGGGGGTGGTTCCTACGAGCAGTACTTC. It specifies CASSLGSRGGGSYEQYF.

The sample holds many counts of this clonotype. The V call is TRBV2, the J call TRBJ1-1, with no clear D. Germline values: CDR1 SNHLY, CDR2 FYNNEI. There are 15 residues in the CDR3. V lost 5 bases and J lost 5, with 18 bases in between. The CDR3 is CASSPHGLMGTEAFF. For the CDR3, the DNA is TGTGCCAGCAGTCCCCATGGCCTAATGGGGACTGAAGCTTTCTTT.

This clonotype was seen at least ten times. V usage is TRBV6-6 and J usage is TRBJ1-1; TRBD1 matches at 8 bases. V shed 2 bases, J shed 6 bases, and the junction held 5 bases outside the gene matches. Germline V lookup: CDR1 MNHNY, CDR2 SVGAGI (reference sequence). The CDR3 loop spans 14 amino acids. In DNA form, the CDR3 reads TGTGCCAGCAGTTACCGGGCAGGGGGCCCTGAAGCTTTCTTT. This codes for CASSYRAGGPEAFF.

This clonotype was recorded at least ten times. The rearrangement uses TRBV3-1 and TRBJ2-5, with 8 bases that match TRBD2. The ends lost 4 bases at V and 2 bases at J; junction bases unmatched: 3. The germline V gene encodes CDR1 LGHDT and CDR2 YNNKEL (reference sequence). This CDR3 contains 14 residues. The CDR3 reads CASSRSGGQETQYF. The CDR3 DNA follows: TGTGCCAGCAGCCGCAGCGGGGGACAAGAGACCCAGTACTTC.

This clonotype was detected ten times or more. The chain joins TRBV29-1 to TRBJ2-1, with D perhaps matching TRBD1 or TRBD2 (5 bases each). This CDR3 spans 16 amino acids. The V end lost 0 bases, the J end lost 6 bases, and 18 bases lay between the germline ends. Germline V gene data show CDR1 as SQVTM and CDR2 as ANQGSEA. CDR3 sequence (DNA): TGCAGCGTTGAAGATCGTGGGGCGGGCTCCGTCAATGAGCAGTTCTTC. Translation: CSVEDRGAGSVNEQFF.

Many counts were recorded for this clonotype. The rearrangement uses TRBV4-1 and TRBJ2-3; TRBD2 matches at 8 bases. V lost 0 bases to trimming and J lost 6 bases; unmatched junction nucleotides: 8. The CDR3 totals 16 residues. CDR1 is MGHRA and CDR2 is YSYEKL in the germline V gene. CDR3 amino acids: CASSQDGGAVSDTQYF. In DNA form, the CDR3 reads TGCGCCAGCAGCCAAGACGGGGGGGCTGTTTCGGATACGCAGTATTTT.

This clonotype was observed many times. The rearrangement uses TRBV20-1 and TRBJ1-1; 8 bases match TRBD1. This CDR3 is 12 amino acids long. CDR1 DFQATT and CDR2 SNEGSKA come from the germline V gene (reference sequence). CDR3 residues: CSVTGGNTEAFF. In DNA form, the CDR3 reads TGCAGCGTTACAGGGGGTAACACTGAAGCTTTCTTT.

This clonotype was recorded at least ten times. This sequence joins TRBV27 and TRBJ1-2; TRBD1 matches at 8 bases. Trimming removed 4 bases from V and 2 bases from J; junction bases left unmatched: 6. This CDR3 contains 15 residues. The V gene's germline CDR1 is MNHEY and CDR2 SMNVEV (reference sequence). The CDR3 loop reads CASSYADRANYGYTF. The CDR3 region has the DNA TGTGCCAGCAGTTACGCGGACAGGGCCAACTATGGCTACACCTTC.

This clonotype was recorded at least ten times. The CDR3 protein is CSADRVQNIQYF. The CDR3 coding sequence is TGCAGTGCCGACAGGGTCCAAAACATTCAGTACTTC. The chain has TRBV20-1 and TRBJ2-4; 7 bases are shared with TRBD1. The germline CDR1 and CDR2 sequences are DFQATT and SNEGSKA (reference sequence). The V gene end was trimmed by 6 bases and the J gene end by 5 bases; junction bases not matched to a gene: 4. This CDR3 spans 12 amino acids.

This clonotype was picked up many times. The chain links TRBV5-1 to TRBJ2-1; D is unresolved. The CDR3 runs 11 residues. Germline values: CDR1 SGHRS, CDR2 YFSETQ. The germline V and J ends were trimmed by 0 bases and 16 bases, with 11 bases remaining between them. The CDR3 protein is CASSLETVLFF. Here the CDR3 DNA reads TGCGCCAGCAGCTTGGAGACCGTATTATTCTTC. The full variable domain, completed using reference TRBV5-1 and TRBJ2-1, is KAGVTQTPRYLIKTRGQQVTLSCSPISGHRSVSWYQQTPGQGLQFLFEYFSETQRNKGNFPGRFSGRQFSNSRSEMNVSTLELGDSALYLCASSLETVLFFGPGTRLTVL.

At least ten counts were recorded for this clonotype. The chain couples TRBV29-1 to TRBJ2-1; D may be TRBD2 (6 bases). This CDR3 is 12 amino acids long. CDR1 is SQVTM, CDR2 ANQGSEA, per germline. Trimming took off 7 bases at V and 5 bases at J, with 12 bases between the two ends. CDR3 amino acids: CSGGGGNNEQFF. In DNA, the CDR3 is TGCAGCGGGGGTGGGGGGAACAATGAGCAGTTCTTC.

This clonotype was seen at least ten times. Here the CDR3 DNA reads TGCGCCACTCCGGGAGCCAGAATGAACACTGAAGCTTTCTTT. Translated, it gives CATPGARMNTEAFF. The rearrangement links TRBV10-1 to TRBJ1-1, with D hard to call. Trimming shortened V by 10 bases and J by 0 bases, and 15 bases separated the two germline ends. The CDR3 covers 14 residues. Germline V gives CDR1 WNHNN, CDR2 SYGVQD (reference sequence).

There are many counts of this clonotype. The rearrangement joins TRBV7-9 to TRBJ2-1; D unclear. CDR3 length: 17 residues. CDR1 SEHNR and CDR2 FQNEAQ come from the germline V gene (reference sequence). V shed 5 bases and J shed 0 bases, with 17 bases lying between them. CDR3 nucleotide sequence: TGTGCCAGCAGCCTTGCCGTAGACATCCTCTCCTACAATGAGCAGTTCTTC. It is translated as CASSLAVDILSYNEQFF.